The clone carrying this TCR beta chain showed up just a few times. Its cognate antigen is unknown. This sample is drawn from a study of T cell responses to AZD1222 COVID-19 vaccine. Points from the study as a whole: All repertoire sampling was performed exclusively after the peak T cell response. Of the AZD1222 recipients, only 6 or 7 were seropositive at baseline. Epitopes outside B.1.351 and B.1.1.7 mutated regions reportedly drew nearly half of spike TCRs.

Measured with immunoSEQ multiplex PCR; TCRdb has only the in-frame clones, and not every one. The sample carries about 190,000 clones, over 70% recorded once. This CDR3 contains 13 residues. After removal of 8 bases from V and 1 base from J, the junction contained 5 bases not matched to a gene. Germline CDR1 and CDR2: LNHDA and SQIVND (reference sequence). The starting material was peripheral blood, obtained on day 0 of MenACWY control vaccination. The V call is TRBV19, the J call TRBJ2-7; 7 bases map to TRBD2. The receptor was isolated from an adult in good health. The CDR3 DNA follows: TGTGCCAGTTCCGCGGGGGTTTCCTACGAGCAGTACTTC. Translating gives CASSAGVSYEQYF.